The T cell receptor beta chain under discussion was sequenced for a study of technical replicates of blood from a handful of donors. The CDR3 has 14 residues. The germline CDR1 and CDR2 sequences are PRHDT and FYEKMQ (reference sequence). V shed 2 bases and J shed 8 bases, with 15 bases lying between them. Generated by immunoSEQ multiplex PCR, the TCRdb table keeps only in-frame clones and is missing some. The sample gives approximately 79,000 clones, 95% of which show up once; 0.25% to 0.3% is in the top ten. The receptor was derived from a human donor in good health. The V and J genes are TRBV13 and TRBJ1-2; tentatively, D is TRBD1 (6 bases). Specimen: T cells isolated from PBMCs. The CDR3 here is CASSLRGGLKGYTF. The CDR3 DNA reads TGTGCCAGCAGCTTACGGGGGGGGCTTAAGGGCTACACCTTC. The variable domain in full, with the rest retrieved from reference TRBV13 and TRBJ1-2, is AAGVIQSPRHLIKEKRETATLKCYPIPRHDTVYWYQQGPGQDPQFLISFYEKMQSDKGSIPDRFSAQQFSDYHSELNMSSLELGDSALYFCASSLRGGLKGYTFGSGTRLTVV.